The clone carrying this T cell receptor (beta chain) was observed a single time. Its target is not known. CDR1 and CDR2 (germline): LGHNA, YSLEER. CDR3 length equals 17 residues. Between the trimmed V and J ends, which lost 2 bases and 3 bases, there was a span of 14 bases. Arm-PCR of CDR3 regions and iRepertoire HTBI primers were the basis on which TCR beta libraries were built. TCRdb fed the multiplex PCR reads into MiXCR, producing one record per CDR3 protein. The sample consists of around 400,000 distinct CDR3 sequences, approximately 22% of them appearing once. Time point denoted: persistent/refractory GD, antithyroid drugs over 5 years with positive TRAb. RNA from PBMCs was the source of the TCR library. The data are from a study of regulatory T cells in long-lasting Graves disease. Looking at the study overall: Disease was considered persistent Graves' disease after over 5 years of antithyroid drugs (with positive TSH receptor antibodies).

Study-wide results and caveats: Favored gene segments in persistent disease were TRBV28, TRBJ1-2 and TRBJ2-5. Among persistent patients, a larger number of public clonotypes were shared (over 2,500) than among newly diagnosed patients (more than 850). Tissue studied was limited to peripheral blood, excluding thyroid tissue.

The sample consisted of peripheral blood mononuclear cells (PBMCs), taken when the disease was refractory, from a patient treated with antithyroid drugs. This sequence was found in a female donor with Graves disease. The chain uses TRBV4-3 and TRBJ2-6; D is perhaps TRBD1 (5 bases). For the CDR3, the DNA is TGCGCCAGCAGCCAACTCCCAGGGAATATTGGGGCCAACGTCCTGACTTTC. Encoded protein: CASSQLPGNIGANVLTF.